Presented here are 23 T cell receptor beta chains from one specimen sequenced in a study of blood T cells in healthy people across ages. It was with a sample-barcoded 5' primer and a J-beta primer mix that a second PCR of roughly 7 to 12 cycles was run. Using its own MiXCR run on the 5' RACE reads, TCRdb lists one record per CDR3 protein. The sample holds 1,500,000 or so distinct CDR3 sequences; approximately 43% are singletons and the top ten take about 4%. The material sequenced was blood. These receptors originate from a woman younger than 35 in good health.

The CDR3 spells CASSLSLNPYEQYF. DNA for the CDR3: TGTGCCAGCAGTTTATCACTGAATCCCTACGAGCAGTACTTC. The chain links TRBV27 to TRBJ2-7, with unresolved D. Germline V lookup: CDR1 MNHEY, CDR2 SMNVEV (reference sequence). This CDR3 has 14 residues. Trimming stripped 0 bases from V and 2 bases from J, with 8 bases between.

CDR3 loop: CASSAQGLMGYTF. CDR3 bases: TGTGCCAGCAGCGCCCAGGGGTTAATGGGCTACACCTTC. This sequence joins TRBV9 and TRBJ1-2, with D possibly being TRBD1 (6 bases). Trimming removed 3 bases from V and 8 bases from J, with 14 bases in between. Germline V CDR1 and CDR2: SGDLS, YYNGEE. The CDR3 is made up of 13 amino acids.

The chain has TRBV27 and TRBJ2-7, with D hard to call. Germline CDR1 reads MNHEY; CDR2 reads SMNVEV (reference sequence). The V end was cut by 2 bases, the J end by 4 bases, with 12 bases between. This CDR3 region has 14 residues. CDR3 loop: CASSLRTKTYEQYF. CDR3 DNA: TGTGCCAGCAGTTTAAGGACCAAGACTTACGAGCAGTACTTC.

The V call is TRBV5-6, the J call TRBJ2-5, with 9 bases aligning to TRBD2. The V gene's germline CDR1 is SGHDT and CDR2 YYEEEE. J gave up 3 bases and V 2 bases, and 2 bases lay outside the gene matches. This CDR3 comprises 14 residues. Here the CDR3 reads CASSFIAGEETQYF. CDR3 nucleotides: TGTGCCAGCAGCTTTATAGCGGGAGAAGAGACCCAGTACTTC.

The DNA of the CDR3 is TGTGCCAGCAGCCCAGGGACTAGCGGGTTTAGTGAGCAGTACTTC. Protein sequence: CASSPGTSGFSEQYF. This sequence joins TRBV11-3 and TRBJ2-5; 12 bases are shared with TRBD2. Germline trimming cut 5 bases from V and 11 bases from J; bases unmatched to any gene: 12. The CDR3 extends over 15 amino acids. Per germline, CDR1 SGHNT and CDR2 YENEEA.

The V and J genes are TRBV6-1 and TRBJ1-5; D unresolved. The length of the CDR3 is 14 residues. V was cut by 2 bases and J by 5 bases, with 10 bases left in between. Germline V gives CDR1 MNHNS, CDR2 SASEGT. CDR3: CASSETGEHQPQHF. The DNA for the CDR3 is TGTGCCAGCAGTGAAACTGGGGAGCATCAGCCCCAGCATTTT.

This clonotype has a handful of counts. The chain recombines TRBV20-1 with TRBJ1-2; perhaps TRBD1 as D (6 bases). V was pared by 2 bases and J by 7 bases, with 11 bases between. The germline CDR1 and CDR2 sequences are DFQATT and SNEGSKA (reference sequence). This CDR3 is 12 amino acids long. The chain's CDR3 is CSARPPGAGYTF. The CDR3 coding sequence is TGCAGTGCTAGACCCCCAGGGGCTGGCTACACCTTC.

The chain employs TRBV7-2 and TRBJ2-7, with 8 bases matching TRBD1. From germline, CDR1 is SGHTA and CDR2 FQGNSA. This CDR3 is built from 15 residues. Trimming removed 0 bases from V and 3 bases from J; junction bases left unmatched: 4. The CDR3 here is CASSLAGRGLYEQYF. The DNA of the CDR3 is TGTGCCAGCAGCTTAGCCGGCAGGGGGCTCTACGAGCAGTACTTC.

In this sample, this clonotype turned up a few times. The chain uses TRBV6-5 and TRBJ2-1; 9 positions match TRBD1. The V and J ends lost 2 bases and 5 bases, in that order; junction bases with no gene match: 7. From germline, CDR1 is MNHEY and CDR2 SVGAGI. This CDR3 region has 16 residues. The CDR3 is CASSYQPGQGNNEQFF. CDR3 bases: TGTGCCAGCAGTTACCAACCGGGACAGGGAAACAATGAGCAGTTCTTC.

This clonotype was seen a handful of times. The rearrangement uses TRBV2 and TRBJ2-7; possible D gene TRBD1, 7 bases. This CDR3 is 13 amino acids long. V dropped 8 bases and J dropped 2 bases, with 13 bases sitting between them. CDR1 is SNHLY and CDR2 is FYNNEI in the germline V gene. In nucleotides, the CDR3 is TGTGCCAGCGGGTCAGGGGGGCCCTACGAGCAGTACTTC. The encoded protein is CASGSGGPYEQYF.

This clonotype was counted only a few times. V usage is TRBV7-9 and J usage is TRBJ1-2; D is uncertain. The V gene lost 0 bases and the J gene lost 2 bases, with 13 bases spanning the gap. The CDR3 extends over 16 amino acids. From germline, CDR1 is SEHNR and CDR2 FQNEAQ (reference sequence). The CDR3 loop is CASSLASWRGNYGYTF. The CDR3 DNA sequence: TGTGCCAGCAGCTTAGCAAGCTGGAGAGGGAACTATGGCTACACCTTC.

As to this clonotype: Since a much larger clone is just one base distant, this may be a read error. The chain uses TRBV20-1 and TRBJ2-1; the D call may be TRBD1 or TRBD2 (5 bases each). Germline V gene sequence: CDR1 DFQATT, CDR2 SNEGSKA (reference sequence). The CDR3 contains 15 residues. CDR3 region: CSTRDKQDFYNEQFF. Written as DNA, the CDR3 is TGCAGTACTAGAGATAAACAGGACTTCTACAATGAGCAGTTCTTC.

In this sample, this clonotype turned up a few times. The DNA of the CDR3 is TGTGCCAGCAGCGTAGACGGGTCGGAAAAACTGTTTTTT. Its protein is CASSVDGSEKLFF. The chain joins TRBV9 to TRBJ1-4; D is undetermined. Trimming removed 0 bases from V and 8 bases from J, with 8 bases in between. Looked up from germline, CDR1 is SGDLS and CDR2 is YYNGEE. The CDR3 spans 13 residues.

The sample holds a few counts of this clonotype. The chain joins TRBV20-1 to TRBJ2-7; D may be TRBD1 or TRBD2 (5 bases each). CDR1 is DFQATT, CDR2 SNEGSKA, per germline (reference sequence). V dropped 3 bases and J dropped 3 bases, with 12 bases sitting between them. The CDR3 contains 13 residues. The CDR3 DNA is TGCAGTGCTAGTGGGGCTGAGGGCTACGAGCAGTACTTC. Protein sequence: CSASGAEGYEQYF.

The chain couples TRBV6-2 or TRBV6-3 to TRBJ2-2; D perhaps matches TRBD2 (5 bases). The CDR3 is made up of 12 amino acids. The V end was cut by 7 bases, the J end by 7 bases, with 10 bases between. Germline lookup yields CDR1 MNHEY and CDR2 SVGEGT. CDR3 DNA: TGTGCCAGCACGAGGGAAGGCGGGGAGCTGTTTTTT. Translating gives CASTREGGELFF.

Only a few counts were recorded for this clonotype. The V gene is TRBV28, the J gene TRBJ1-1; tentative D call: TRBD1 (6 bases). The CDR3 spans 16 residues. The V end was cut by 5 bases, the J end by 0 bases, with 16 bases between. Germline V CDR1 and CDR2: MDHEN, SYDVKM. Written as DNA, the CDR3 is TGTGCCAGCAGTCCAGCGGGGGCCCCGATGAACACTGAAGCTTTCTTT. It translates to CASSPAGAPMNTEAFF. Complete variable domain (other parts from reference TRBV28 and TRBJ1-1): DVKVTQSSRYLVKRTGEKVFLECVQDMDHENMFWYRQDPGLGLRLIYFSYDVKMKEKGDIPEGYSVSREKKERFSLILESASTNQTSMYLCASSPAGAPMNTEAFFGQGTRLTVV.

This clonotype has only a few counts. The germline gene is not matched at one end of the junction; a read error may be the cause. This chain connects TRBV19 to TRBJ1-5; D is undetermined. This CDR3 has 11 residues. Germline CDR1 is LNHDA and CDR2 is SQIVND (reference sequence). Here the CDR3 reads CASSQNRPQHF. The CDR3 DNA sequence: TGTGCCAGTAGTCAGAATCGGCCCCAGCATTTT. Combining the CDR3 with reference TRBV19 and TRBJ1-5 gives the whole variable domain DGGITQSPKYLFRKEGQNVTLSCEQNLNHDAMYWYRQDPGQGLRLIYYSQIVNDFQKGDIAEGYSVSREKKESFPLTVTSAQKNPTAFYLCASSQNRPQHFGDGTRLSIL.

This clonotype turned up a few times. The chain combines TRBV19 with TRBJ2-1, with no clear D. Germline V gene sequence: CDR1 LNHDA, CDR2 SQIVND (reference sequence). V lost 5 bases and J lost 5, with 7 bases in between. The CDR3 extends over 12 amino acids. The CDR3 coding sequence is TGTGCCAGTAGTTACGAGAACAATGAGCAGTTCTTC. Translation gives CASSYENNEQFF.

This clonotype was observed a few times. The chain has TRBV5-1 and TRBJ1-1; 7 nucleotides agree with TRBD1. The CDR3 covers 16 residues. Germline V gene sequence: CDR1 SGHRS, CDR2 YFSETQ. Trimming cost V 2 bases and J 0 bases; bases outside gene matches: 7. CDR3 sequence (DNA): TGCGCCAGCAGCTTACAGCCCGGGACAGTGAACACTGAAGCTTTCTTT. Its translation: CASSLQPGTVNTEAFF.

The J gene is TRBJ2-1, the V gene TRBV7-3, with 16 positions matching TRBD2. Trimming cost V 1 base and J 1 base; bases outside gene matches: 10. Germline values: CDR1 SGHTA, CDR2 FQGTGA. The CDR3 contains 21 residues. The CDR3: CASSLIGTSGRALGSYNEQFF. CDR3 sequence (DNA): TGTGCCAGCAGCTTAATTGGGACTAGCGGGAGGGCCTTAGGGTCCTACAATGAGCAGTTCTTC.

The chain couples TRBV20-1 to TRBJ2-1; D is perhaps TRBD2 (5 bases). The J call may be wrong; the DNA end is better matched by TRBJ2-7. CDR3 length: 13 residues. The V gene's germline CDR1 is DFQATT and CDR2 SNEGSKA (reference sequence). The CDR3: CSARDISYNEQYF. Here the CDR3 DNA reads TGCAGTGCTCGGGATATCTCCTACAATGAGCAGTACTTC.

This clonotype was observed a handful of times. CDR3 in DNA: TGTGCCAGCAGCTTAGCGTTAGGGGAATCCTACAATGAGCAGTTCTTC. Protein: CASSLALGESYNEQFF. The chain couples TRBV7-9 to TRBJ2-1, with D maybe TRBD1 (5 bases). This CDR3 is 16 amino acids long. The germline CDR1 and CDR2 sequences are SEHNR and FQNEAQ (reference sequence). V was clipped by 0 bases and J by 1 base, with 10 bases between them. Using reference TRBV7-9 and TRBJ2-1 for the parts outside the CDR3, the full variable domain is DTGVSQNPRHKITKRGQNVTFRCDPISEHNRLYWYRQTLGQGPEFLTYFQNEAQLEKSRLLSDRFSAERPKGSFSTLEIQRTEQGDSAMYLCASSLALGESYNEQFFGPGTRLTVL.

Of note for this clonotype: This likely comes from a read error, as the CDR3 has no conserved phenylalanine or tryptophan at its end. The rearrangement joins TRBV12-3 or TRBV12-4 to TRBJ1-1; D gene unclear. The CDR3 loop spans 13 amino acids. V lost 5 bases, J lost 1 base, and 8 bases lay in between. Written as DNA, the CDR3 is TGTGCCAGCAGTAGCGAGCAGAACACTGAAGCTTTCGTT. This gives the protein CASSSEQNTEAFV.